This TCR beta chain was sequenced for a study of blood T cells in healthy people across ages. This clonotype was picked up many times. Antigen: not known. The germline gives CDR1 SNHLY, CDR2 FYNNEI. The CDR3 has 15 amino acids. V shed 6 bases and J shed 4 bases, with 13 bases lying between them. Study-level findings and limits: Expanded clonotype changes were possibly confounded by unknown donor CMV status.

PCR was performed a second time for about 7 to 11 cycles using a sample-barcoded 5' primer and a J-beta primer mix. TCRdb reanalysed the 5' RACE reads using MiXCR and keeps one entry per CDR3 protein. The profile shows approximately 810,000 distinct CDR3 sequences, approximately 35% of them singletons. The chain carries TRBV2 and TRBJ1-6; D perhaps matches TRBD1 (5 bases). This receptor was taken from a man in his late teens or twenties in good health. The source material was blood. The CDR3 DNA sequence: TGTGCCAGCAGCGGGACCATCCAGTATAATTCACCCCTCCACTTT. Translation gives CASSGTIQYNSPLHF.